This paragraph reports one T cell receptor beta chain. Its antigen remains unidentified. Germline V gives CDR1 MNHNY, CDR2 SVGAGI (reference sequence). The CDR3 extends over 15 amino acids. Deletions cut 0 bases from V and 5 bases from J, with 11 bases between. Clones were sequenced by immunoSEQ multiplex PCR, and TCRdb holds only the in-frame ones, with some missing. The sample carries 140,000 to 150,000 clones, around nine tenths recorded once. These data originate in a study of T cell responses to AZD1222 COVID-19 vaccine. On the study more broadly: Second-dose groups at about 4 or about 12 weeks were pooled. Study observations and caveats: Receipt of two AZD1222 doses was followed by a rise in Spike-specific TCR breadth and depth.

This sequence originates from an adult in good health. This chain connects TRBV6-6 to TRBJ1-5, with D perhaps matching TRBD1 (5 bases). Sequenced material: peripheral blood, taken on day 0 of AZD1222 vaccination. CDR3 loop: CASSYSLGDDQPQHF. The DNA of the CDR3 is TGTGCCAGCAGTTACTCGTTAGGGGACGATCAGCCCCAGCATTTT.